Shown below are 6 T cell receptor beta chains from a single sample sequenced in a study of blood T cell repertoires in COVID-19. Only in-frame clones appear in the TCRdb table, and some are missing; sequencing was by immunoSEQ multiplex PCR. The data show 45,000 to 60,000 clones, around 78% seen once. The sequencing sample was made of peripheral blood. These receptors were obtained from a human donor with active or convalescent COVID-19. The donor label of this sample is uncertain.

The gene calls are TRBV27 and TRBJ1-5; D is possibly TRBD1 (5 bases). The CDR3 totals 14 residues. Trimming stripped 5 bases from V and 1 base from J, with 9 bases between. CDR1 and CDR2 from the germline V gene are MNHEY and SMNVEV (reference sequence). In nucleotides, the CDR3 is TGTGCCAGCAGTCCTGACAGAAGCAATCAGCCCCAGCATTTT. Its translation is CASSPDRSNQPQHF.

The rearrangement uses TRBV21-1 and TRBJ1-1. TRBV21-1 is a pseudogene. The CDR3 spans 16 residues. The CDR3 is CASSIVGRRGDTEAFF. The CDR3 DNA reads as TGTGCCAGCAGCATAGTCGGCAGGAGGGGTGACACTGAAGCTTTCTTT.

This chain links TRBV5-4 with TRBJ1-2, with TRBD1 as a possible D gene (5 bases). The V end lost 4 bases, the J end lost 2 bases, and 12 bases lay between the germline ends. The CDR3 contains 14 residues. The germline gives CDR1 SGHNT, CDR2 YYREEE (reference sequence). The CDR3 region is CASSQDSRNYGYTF. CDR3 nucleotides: TGTGCCAGCAGCCAAGACAGCCGAAACTATGGCTACACCTTC.

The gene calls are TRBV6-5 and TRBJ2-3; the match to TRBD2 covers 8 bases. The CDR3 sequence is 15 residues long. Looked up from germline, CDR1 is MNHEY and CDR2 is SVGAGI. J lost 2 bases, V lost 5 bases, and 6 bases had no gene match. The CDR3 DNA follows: TGTGCCAGCAGTCGGGGAGCGGGGGTCACAGATACGCAGTATTTT. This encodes CASSRGAGVTDTQYF.

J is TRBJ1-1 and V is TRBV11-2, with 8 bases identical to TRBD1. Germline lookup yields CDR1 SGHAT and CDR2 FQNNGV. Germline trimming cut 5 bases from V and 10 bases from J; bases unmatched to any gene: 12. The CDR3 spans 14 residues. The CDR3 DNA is TGTGCCAGCAGCCTGGACAGGGCTGTCCCTGCAGCTTTCTTT. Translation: CASSLDRAVPAAFF.

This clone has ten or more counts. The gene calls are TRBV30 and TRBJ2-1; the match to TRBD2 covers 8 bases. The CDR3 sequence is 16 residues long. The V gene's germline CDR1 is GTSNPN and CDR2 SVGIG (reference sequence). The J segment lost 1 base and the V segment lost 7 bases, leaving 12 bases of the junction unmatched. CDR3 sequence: CASQTEREKSYNEQFF. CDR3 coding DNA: TGTGCCTCCCAGACCGAGCGGGAGAAGTCCTACAATGAGCAGTTCTTC.